The present entry profiles one TCR beta chain with its context. Which antigen it targets is not known. One base away there is no much larger clone; base qualities are not given. CD8 naive samples were CD45RO-negative cells positively selected for CCR7, giving a CD45RA+CCR7+ population that excluded TemRA cells. The donors were healthy, HIV-negative adults with no recently reported acute infections or vaccinations. Every donor was a Caucasian adult residing in Nashville, Tennessee, USA. After blood collection by leukapheresis, PBMCs were isolated using Ficoll-Histopaque density gradient centrifugation and then cryopreserved in the vapor phase of liquid nitrogen. Analytical flow cytometry was used to check the purity and quantity of each magnetically sorted T cell population. Genomic DNA was isolated from each sorted fraction and quantified by UV absorbance on a Nanodrop 2000c. These data come from a study of shared clonotypes between healthy human individuals (dated by TCRdb to 2018 to 2021). In the study overall: A couple of women and a few men aged 18 to 49 years were included in the cohort. For each donor, CD4 naive and CD4 memory were each run on three plates, CD8 naive on two plates, and CD8 memory on one plate. To estimate repertoire size and how much clonotype sharing occurs between individuals, the study deeply sequenced the blood TCR repertoires of five or six healthy adults. To increase sequencing depth and limit assay-specific biases, TCR repertoire library preparation and sequencing were carried out by different laboratories using diverse techniques. Per donor, leukapheresis produced somewhere between about 0.94 and 9 billion PBMCs. What the authors observed across the whole study: Because the study included only a small number of donors, the genetic and exposure-history diversity represented was limited. Incomplete sequencing was indicated by rarefaction of sorted-subset datasets, despite the large sequencing depth. When a handful of donors were compared, the shared fraction of clonotypes was 5% to 6.5% for naive CD4, about 4% for naive CD8, 2% to 2.5% for memory CD4, and roughly 0.43% for memory CD8. Pairwise subsampling indicated that sequencing depth was expected to affect the degree of clonotype sharing among donors. Estimated clonotype richness was generally larger for naive than for memory subsets. Only blood was sampled, and tissue TCR repertoires likely differ from those in blood. Compared with non-shared clonotypes, the clonotypes found in all four sorted-subset donors had higher generation probabilities.

CDR3 length: 14 amino acids, cysteine to phenylalanine. The only DNA kept is the CDR3, 42 bases in frame from the first base. CDR1 and CDR2, per the germline V gene, are SGDLS and YYNGEE. V is cut back by 4 bases and J by 8 bases, with 9 bases in the junction unmatched. Using the deep immunoSEQ assay, TCR CDR3 regions were amplified from genomic DNA by multiplex PCR. Extracted genomic DNA from each cell subset was distributed evenly across all wells of several immunoSEQ 96-well plates, and each plate was treated as a replicate. Each replicate PCR for sorted subsets received 200 ng genomic DNA, equal to some 32,000 T cell genomes. Purified libraries were quantified with a Qubit 3.0 fluorometer, sized on a Bioanalyzer 2100, and re-quantified with the KAPA Library Quantification kit. Every immunoSEQ 96-well plate was sequenced on a dedicated single-read 150-cycle Illumina NextSeq 550 flow cell. Per the original workflow: Because the immunoSEQ output included only junctional sequences and no quality scores, the filtering could not be the same as the filtering used for full-length reads. Sequences were annotated with PyIR, a Python wrapper for IgBLAST v1.9, and V/J genes and CDR3 were assigned using IMGT germline references. Reads were removed for weak V/J assignments (E-value above 1e-6), missing CDR3, stop codons, out-of-frame junctions, or ambiguous translated residues. V3J clonotypes were defined as sequences sharing an identical inferred V gene, J gene, and CDR3 amino acid sequence. To compute the percentage overlap between repertoires, the number of shared unique clonotypes was divided by the size of the smaller repertoire. Three approaches were used to assess repertoire richness: RTK rarefaction, the Chao1 estimator, and Recon v2.1 estimates of unobserved clonotypes. Generation probabilities were computed with OLGA for all TCRbeta clonotypes obtained by the gDNA method from four donors. Here the immuneACCESS table is served through TCRdb, limited to in-frame sequences with V and J called. Missing clones are a known gap in these copies; in checked studies unresolved V genes cover under half, and the rest lacks a known reason. V, J and clone size derive from that table, while D and trimming were established from the DNA sequence. For this sample there are around 1.9 million clones; 93% appear just once. 1.5% to 2% of the sample is held by the ten biggest clonotypes.

The source of this sequence is a young man in good health. Some clones in this sample may be carry-over from other donors' samples. The sample was naive CD8+ T cells from PBMCs. In the paper's terms, the cell subset or site label means: CD45RA+CCR7+. The chain employs TRBV9 and TRBJ1-2; the central 9 bases match TRBD1. In nucleotides, the sequence is TGTGCCAGCAGCAACCGACAGGGGGTGTGGGGCTACACCTTC. It is translated as CASSNRQGVWGYTF.